This TCR beta chain was found in a study of T cell responses to AZD1222 COVID-19 vaccine. Concerning this clone itself: What it binds is unknown.

Study results and caveats: Just 5 to 7 people given AZD1222 tested seropositive at baseline.

Generated by immunoSEQ multiplex PCR, the TCRdb table keeps only in-frame clones and is missing some. Among 250,000 to 300,000 clones listed, 90% to 95% were seen once. CDR1 is MDHEN, CDR2 SYDVKM, per germline. This CDR3 comprises 17 residues. Trimming pared 4 bases from V and 4 bases from J, leaving 22 bases between. Pooled in the analysis were second doses at about 4 or about 12 weeks. The chain links TRBV28 to TRBJ1-2; D might be TRBD1 (6 bases). This specimen consisted of peripheral blood, obtained 28 days after the second AZD1222 dose. This clonotype originated in an adult who received the AZD1222 COVID-19 vaccine. CDR3 sequence (DNA): TGTGCCAGCAGTTCCCGGCAGGGGTCAAGGCGGGGCTATGGCTACACCTTC. Amino acids: CASSSRQGSRRGYGYTF.